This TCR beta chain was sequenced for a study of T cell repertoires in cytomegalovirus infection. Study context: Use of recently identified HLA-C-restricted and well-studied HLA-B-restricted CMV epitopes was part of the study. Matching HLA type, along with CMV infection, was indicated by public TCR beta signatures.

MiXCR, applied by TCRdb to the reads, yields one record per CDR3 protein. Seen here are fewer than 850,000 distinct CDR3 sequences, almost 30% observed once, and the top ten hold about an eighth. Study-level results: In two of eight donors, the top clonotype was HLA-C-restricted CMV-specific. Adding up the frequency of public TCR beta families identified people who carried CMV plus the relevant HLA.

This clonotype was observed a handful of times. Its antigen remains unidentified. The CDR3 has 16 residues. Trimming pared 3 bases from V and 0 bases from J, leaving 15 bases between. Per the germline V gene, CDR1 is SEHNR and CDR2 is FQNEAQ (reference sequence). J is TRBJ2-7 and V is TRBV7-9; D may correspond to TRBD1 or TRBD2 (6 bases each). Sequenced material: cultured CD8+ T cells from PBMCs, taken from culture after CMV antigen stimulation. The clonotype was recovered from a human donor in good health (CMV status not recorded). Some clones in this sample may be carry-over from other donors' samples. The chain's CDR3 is CASSFRGRGGSYEQYF. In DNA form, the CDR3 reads TGTGCCAGCAGCTTCCGCGGCAGGGGAGGCTCCTACGAGCAGTACTTC. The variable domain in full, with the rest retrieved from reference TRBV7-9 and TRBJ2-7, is DTGVSQNPRHKITKRGQNVTFRCDPISEHNRLYWYRQTLGQGPEFLTYFQNEAQLEKSRLLSDRFSAERPKGSFSTLEIQRTEQGDSAMYLCASSFRGRGGSYEQYFGPGTRLTVT.